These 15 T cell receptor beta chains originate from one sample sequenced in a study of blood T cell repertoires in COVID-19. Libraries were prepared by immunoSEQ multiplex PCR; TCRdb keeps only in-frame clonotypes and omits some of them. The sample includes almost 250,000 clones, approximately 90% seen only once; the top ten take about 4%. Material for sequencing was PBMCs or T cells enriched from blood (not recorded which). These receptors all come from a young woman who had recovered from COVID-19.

This CDR3 is CSVGSGGEERGDYGYTF. CDR3 sequence (DNA): TGCAGCGTTGGTTCGGGTGGCGAGGAACGTGGAGACTATGGCTACACCTTC. V and J are TRBV29-1 and TRBJ1-2, with unresolved D. CDR1 and CDR2 from the germline V gene are SQVTM and ANQGSEA. The CDR3 extends over 17 amino acids. Trimming left V 4 bases short and J 3 bases short, with 24 bases between.

The CDR3 DNA is TGTGCCACCAGCAGGCGGGAGGGCCCCTACAATGAGCAGTTCTTC. Translating gives CATSRREGPYNEQFF. The chain is built from TRBV15 and TRBJ2-1, with 9 bases lining up with TRBD2. Looked up from germline, CDR1 is LNHNV and CDR2 is YYDKDF (reference sequence). Losses at the gene ends were 3 bases for V and 2 bases for J; bases not matched to a gene: 2. The CDR3 totals 15 residues.

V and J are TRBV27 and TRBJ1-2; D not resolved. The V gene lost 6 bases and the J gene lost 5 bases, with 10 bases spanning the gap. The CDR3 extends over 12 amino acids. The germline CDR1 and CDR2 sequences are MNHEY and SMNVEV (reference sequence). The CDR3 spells CASRTLSYGYTF. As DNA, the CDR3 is TGTGCCAGCAGAACCCTAAGTTATGGCTACACCTTC.

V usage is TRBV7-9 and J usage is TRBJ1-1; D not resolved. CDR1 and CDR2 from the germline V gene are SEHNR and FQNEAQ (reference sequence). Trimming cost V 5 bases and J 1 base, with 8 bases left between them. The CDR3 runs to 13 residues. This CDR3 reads CASSRDGNTEAFF. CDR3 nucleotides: TGTGCCAGCAGCCGAGATGGGAACACTGAAGCTTTCTTT.

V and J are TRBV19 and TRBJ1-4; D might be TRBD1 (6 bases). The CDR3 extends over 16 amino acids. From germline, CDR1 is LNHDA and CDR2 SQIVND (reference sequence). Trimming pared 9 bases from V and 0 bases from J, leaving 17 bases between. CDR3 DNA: TGTGCCAGCGGGACACGAGGGTTCCCAACTAATGAAAAACTGTTTTTT. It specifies CASGTRGFPTNEKLFF. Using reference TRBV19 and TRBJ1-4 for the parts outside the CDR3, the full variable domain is DGGITQSPKYLFRKEGQNVTLSCEQNLNHDAMYWYRQDPGQGLRLIYYSQIVNDFQKGDIAEGYSVSREKKESFPLTVTSAQKNPTAFYLCASGTRGFPTNEKLFFGSGTQLSVL.

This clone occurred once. This chain's CDR3 is CASSLAGGINTQYF. Here the CDR3 DNA reads TGCGCCAGCAGCTTGGCTGGGGGCATAAATACGCAGTATTTT. The V and J genes are TRBV5-1 and TRBJ2-3; weak D call: TRBD1 (6 bases). Trimming cost V 0 bases and J 7 bases, with 12 bases left between them. Germline-derived CDR1 and CDR2 are SGHRS and YFSETQ. This CDR3 region has 14 residues.

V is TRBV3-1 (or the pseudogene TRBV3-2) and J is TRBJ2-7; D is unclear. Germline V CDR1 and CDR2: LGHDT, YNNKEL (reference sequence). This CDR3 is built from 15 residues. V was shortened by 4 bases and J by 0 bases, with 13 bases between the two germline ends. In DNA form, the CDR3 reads TGTGCCAGCAGCCTTGCTTGGTACATCTCCTACGAGCAGTACTTC. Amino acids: CASSLAWYISYEQYF.

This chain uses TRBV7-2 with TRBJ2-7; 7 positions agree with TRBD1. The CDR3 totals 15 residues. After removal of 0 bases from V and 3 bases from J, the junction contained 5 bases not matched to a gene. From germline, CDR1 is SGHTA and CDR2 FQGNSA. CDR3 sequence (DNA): TGTGCCAGCAGCTTAGCCCCGGGGACAGTCTACGAGCAGTACTTC. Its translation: CASSLAPGTVYEQYF. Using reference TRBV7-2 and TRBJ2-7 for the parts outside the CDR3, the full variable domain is GAGVSQSPSNKVTEKGKDVELRCDPISGHTALYWYRQSLGQGLEFLIYFQGNSAPDKSGLPSDRFSAERTGGSVSTLTIQRTQQEDSAVYLCASSLAPGTVYEQYFGPGTRLTVT.

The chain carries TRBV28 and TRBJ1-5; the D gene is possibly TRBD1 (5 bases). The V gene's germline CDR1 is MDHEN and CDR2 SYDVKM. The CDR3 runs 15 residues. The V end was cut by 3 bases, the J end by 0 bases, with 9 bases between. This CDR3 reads CASSFAGNSNQPQHF. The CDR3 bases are TGTGCCAGCAGTTTCGCAGGGAATAGCAATCAGCCCCAGCATTTT.

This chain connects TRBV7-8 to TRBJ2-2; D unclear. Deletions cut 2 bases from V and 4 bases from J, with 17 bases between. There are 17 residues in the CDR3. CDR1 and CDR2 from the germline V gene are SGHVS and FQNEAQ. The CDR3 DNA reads TGTGCCAGCAGCTTAAATCCCCCCTTACTTGTCACCGGGGAGCTGTTTTTT. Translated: CASSLNPPLLVTGELFF. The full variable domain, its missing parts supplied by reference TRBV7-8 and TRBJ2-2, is GAGVSQSPRYKVAKRGQDVALRCDPISGHVSLFWYQQALGQGPEFLTYFQNEAQLDKSGLPSDRFFAERPEGSVSTLKIQRTQQEDSAVYLCASSLNPPLLVTGELFFGEGSRLTVL.

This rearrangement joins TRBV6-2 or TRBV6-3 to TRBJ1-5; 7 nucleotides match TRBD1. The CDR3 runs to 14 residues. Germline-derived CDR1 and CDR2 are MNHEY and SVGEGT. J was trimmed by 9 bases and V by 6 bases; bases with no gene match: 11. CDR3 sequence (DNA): TGTGCCAGCAGCCAAGGGACAGTTGGACTGCCCCAGCATTTT. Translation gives CASSQGTVGLPQHF.

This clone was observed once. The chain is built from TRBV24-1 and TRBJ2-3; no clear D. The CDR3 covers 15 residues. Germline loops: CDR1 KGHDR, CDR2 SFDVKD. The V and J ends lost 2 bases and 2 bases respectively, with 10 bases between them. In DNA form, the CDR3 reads TGTGCCACCAGTGATTCTAGAGTCTACACAGATACGCAGTATTTT. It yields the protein CATSDSRVYTDTQYF.

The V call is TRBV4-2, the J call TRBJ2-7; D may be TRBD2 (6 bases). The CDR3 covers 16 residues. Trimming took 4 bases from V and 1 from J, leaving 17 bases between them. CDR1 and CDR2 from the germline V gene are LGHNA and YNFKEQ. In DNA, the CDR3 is TGTGCCAGCAGCCTCAGGGACTCCAGATTATCCTACGAGCAGTACTTC. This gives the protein CASSLRDSRLSYEQYF.

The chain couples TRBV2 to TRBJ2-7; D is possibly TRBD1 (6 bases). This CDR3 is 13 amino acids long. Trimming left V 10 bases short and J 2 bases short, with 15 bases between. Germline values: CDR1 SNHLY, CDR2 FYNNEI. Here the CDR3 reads CATVDSVAYEQYF. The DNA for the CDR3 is TGTGCCACCGTGGACAGCGTCGCCTACGAGCAGTACTTC.

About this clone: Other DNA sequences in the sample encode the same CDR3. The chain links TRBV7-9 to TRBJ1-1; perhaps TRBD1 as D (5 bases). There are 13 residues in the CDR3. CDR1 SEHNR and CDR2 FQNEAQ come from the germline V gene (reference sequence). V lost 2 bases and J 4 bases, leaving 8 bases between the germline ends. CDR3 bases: TGTGCCAGCAGCTTACCCGGGGGCACTGAAGCTTTCTTT. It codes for CASSLPGGTEAFF.